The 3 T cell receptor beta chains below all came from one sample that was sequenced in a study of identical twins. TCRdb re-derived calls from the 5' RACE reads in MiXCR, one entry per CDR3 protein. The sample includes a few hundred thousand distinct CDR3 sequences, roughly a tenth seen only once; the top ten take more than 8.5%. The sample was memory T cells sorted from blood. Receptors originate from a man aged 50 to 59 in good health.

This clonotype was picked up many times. The CDR3 reads CASSTRISATDTQYF. CDR3 bases: TGTGCCAGCAGCACACGGATCAGTGCCACAGATACGCAGTATTTT. V usage is TRBV28 and J usage is TRBJ2-3; D not resolved. Germline CDR1 reads MDHEN; CDR2 reads SYDVKM. Trimming shortened V by 6 bases and J by 2 bases, and 15 bases separated the two germline ends. This CDR3 spans 15 amino acids.

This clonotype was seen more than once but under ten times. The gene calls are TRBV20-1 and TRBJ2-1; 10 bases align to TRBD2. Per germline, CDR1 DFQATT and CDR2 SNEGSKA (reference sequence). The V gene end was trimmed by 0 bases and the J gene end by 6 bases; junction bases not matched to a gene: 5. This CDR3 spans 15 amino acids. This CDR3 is CSARDSGLASNEQFF. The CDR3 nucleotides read TGCAGTGCTAGAGATTCGGGACTAGCGTCCAATGAGCAGTTCTTC.

The CDR3 DNA reads TGCAGTGCTAGAGTTCTGATAGCGGGACGGACTTACAATGAGCAGTTCTTC. Protein product: CSARVLIAGRTYNEQFF. The V gene is TRBV20-1, the J gene TRBJ2-1; TRBD2 agrees at 8 bases. Germline loops: CDR1 DFQATT, CDR2 SNEGSKA (reference sequence). This CDR3 region has 17 residues. After removal of 1 base from V and 4 bases from J, the junction contained 12 bases not matched to a gene.